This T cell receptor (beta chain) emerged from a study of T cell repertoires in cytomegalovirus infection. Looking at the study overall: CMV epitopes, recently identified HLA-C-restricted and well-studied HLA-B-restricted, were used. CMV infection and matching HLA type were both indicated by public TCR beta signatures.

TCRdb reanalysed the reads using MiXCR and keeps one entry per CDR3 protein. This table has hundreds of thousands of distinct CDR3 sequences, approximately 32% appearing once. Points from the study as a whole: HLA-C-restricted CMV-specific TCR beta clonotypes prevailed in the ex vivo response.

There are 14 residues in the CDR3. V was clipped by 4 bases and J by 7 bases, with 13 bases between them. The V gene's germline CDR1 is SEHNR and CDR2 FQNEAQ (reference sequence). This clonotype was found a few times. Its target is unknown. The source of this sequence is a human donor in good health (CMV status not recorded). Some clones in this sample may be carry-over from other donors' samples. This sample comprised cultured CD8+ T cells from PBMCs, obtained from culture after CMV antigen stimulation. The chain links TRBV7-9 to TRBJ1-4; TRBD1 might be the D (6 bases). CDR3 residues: CASSSGEMGEKLFF. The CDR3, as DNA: TGTGCCAGCAGCTCAGGGGAGATGGGTGAAAAACTGTTTTTT.